This entry is about one TCR beta chain. Its cognate antigen is unknown. Sorting with CD45RO/CCR7/CD25/CD127/CD95/CD27 yielded naive, central memory, regulatory and stem-like memory CD4+ cells. This specimen comes from a study of beta chain features in type 1 diabetes. The CDR3 extends over 15 amino acids. Trimming removed 2 bases from V and 5 bases from J; junction bases left unmatched: 7. CDR1 and CDR2 from the germline V gene are SGHTA and FQGTGA. Points from the study as a whole: Patients with type 1 diabetes showed fewer VDJ junction insertions and more deletions.

The study reverse transcribed the entire isolated RNA, so it sequenced expressed TCRB transcripts. The read count averaged about 3.57 million across naive, central memory and regulatory T cell samples. Clones were sequenced by immunoSEQ multiplex PCR, and TCRdb holds only the in-frame ones, with some missing. This sample has 300,000 to 400,000 clones, with roughly 12% found just once. This chain joins TRBV7-3 and TRBJ2-7; 9 nucleotides line up with TRBD2. The source is a man younger than 30 in good health. Sequencing was carried out using naive CD4+ T cells from blood. The CDR3 here is CASSLGLAGNDEQYF. The CDR3 nucleotides are TGTGCCAGCAGCTTAGGGCTAGCGGGGAACGACGAGCAGTACTTC.